This T cell receptor beta chain originates from a study of Ad26.COV2.S vaccination and SARS-CoV-2 variants. The CDR3 has 13 amino acids. V shed 3 bases and J shed 4 bases, with 7 bases lying between them. Germline-derived CDR1 and CDR2 are SNHLY and FYNNEI. With regard to this clone: No antigen is known for it.

Using immunoSEQ multiplex PCR, the repertoire was profiled, and TCRdb retains in-frame clones only, with some absent. The data show 180,000 or so clones, around 88% seen once. Notes on the study in general: Breadth of non-spike TCRs did not differ between vaccinees and placebo recipients. It was vaccine recipients, not placebo recipients, who had the higher spike-specific TCR breadth.

The input for sequencing was peripheral blood, taken after recovery from COVID-19. The chain recombines TRBV2 with TRBJ2-1; D may be TRBD1 (5 bases). This sequence originates from a human donor who had recovered from COVID-19. CDR3 sequence: CASSETEYNEQFF. The DNA for the CDR3 is TGTGCCAGCAGTGAGACAGAATACAATGAGCAGTTCTTC.